These T cell receptor beta chains were read from a single sample in a study of graft-versus-host responses after intestinal transplantation. Sequenced by immunoSEQ multiplex PCR; TCRdb stores in-frame clones only, minus some. The sample yields 95,000 to 100,000 clones, 86% seen once. The source was PBMCs, collected 255 days after intestinal transplant. The receptors stem from a human patient who received an intestinal transplant, so some T cells may come from the graft donor. Both conserved end residues are part of each CDR3. Fields, in order: V gene, D gene, J gene, CDR3 length, CDR3 protein. A D gene is named only where the DNA matches it firmly.

>TRBV11-2|-|TRBJ1-1|14
CASSLYAGNTEAFF
>TRBV9|-|TRBJ1-1|14
CASSVVEGNTEAFF
>TRBV5-1|TRBD1|TRBJ1-4|15
CASSSRQGSNEKLFF
>TRBV7-9|-|TRBJ1-2|14
CASSLETANYGYTF
>TRBV6-1|-|TRBJ2-1|13
CALRDETNNEQFF
>TRBV11-2|TRBD2|TRBJ2-2|16
CASRPSAGGDTGELFF
>TRBV28|-|TRBJ1-5|16
CASMERQGSGNQPQHF
>TRBV6-5|-|TRBJ1-5|13
CASSYSSVQPQHF
>TRBV28|-|TRBJ1-3|15
CASSLSKGSGNTIYF
>TRBV6-5|-|TRBJ2-2|14
CAIREQGYTGELFF
>TRBV28|TRBD2|TRBJ2-3|14
CASRAGGRTDTQYF
>TRBV6-6|-|TRBJ1-5|15
CASSYPGRESQPQHF
>TRBV6-4|-|TRBJ2-1|14
CASSGRIYHNEQFF
>TRBV5-6|TRBD1|TRBJ1-2|14
CASSLQGAGYGYTF
>TRBV19|-|TRBJ2-1|15
CASSLGLVLNNEQFF
>TRBV10-3|-|TRBJ2-3|18
CAISEPQTPGKPPDTQYF
>TRBV4-2|-|TRBJ2-1|17
CASSQDRSGLLYNEQFF
>TRBV6-4|-|TRBJ2-3|13
CASSVRDTDTQYF
>TRBV19|-|TRBJ1-2|13
CASRRGTNYGYTF
>TRBV27|-|TRBJ1-5|13
CASSYESNQPQHF
>TRBV5-6|TRBD2|TRBJ2-3|18
CASSSLGLAGSSTDTQYF
>TRBV7-2|TRBD2|TRBJ2-3|17
CASSAQLLAGAADTQYF
>TRBV28|-|TRBJ2-7|16
CASRSLLRGLSYEQYF
>TRBV18|TRBD2|TRBJ2-5|17
CASSPRGTSGGGETQYF
>TRBV7-2|-|TRBJ1-1|17
CASSLNSGTPKNTEAFF
>TRBV5-1|-|TRBJ2-5|13
CASSLSPQETQYF
>TRBV10-2|TRBD1|TRBJ2-7|14
CASSADRVSYEQYF
>TRBV7-6|-|TRBJ2-3|17
CASSLASGRGGTDTQYF